This T cell receptor beta chain comes out of a study of CD8 T cells in ankylosing spondylitis. This clonotype was detected ten times or more. The V end was cut by 4 bases, the J end by 4 bases, with 9 bases between. Per the germline V gene, CDR1 is LGHDT and CDR2 is YNNKEL (reference sequence). The length of the CDR3 is 13 residues. TCRdb processed the 5' RACE reads anew with MiXCR; each CDR3 protein has one entry. Here the sample spans 250,000 to 300,000 distinct CDR3 sequences, around 19% being singletons. The sequencing sample was made of blood, either unsorted or a sorted T cell fraction (not recorded which). This sequence was found in a male donor with ankylosing spondylitis or in good health (not recorded which). This chain uses TRBV3-1 with TRBJ2-3, with D unclear. The CDR3 DNA follows: TGTGCCAGCAGCCCACCCCTGGCAGATACGCAGTATTTT. This codes for CASSPPLADTQYF.